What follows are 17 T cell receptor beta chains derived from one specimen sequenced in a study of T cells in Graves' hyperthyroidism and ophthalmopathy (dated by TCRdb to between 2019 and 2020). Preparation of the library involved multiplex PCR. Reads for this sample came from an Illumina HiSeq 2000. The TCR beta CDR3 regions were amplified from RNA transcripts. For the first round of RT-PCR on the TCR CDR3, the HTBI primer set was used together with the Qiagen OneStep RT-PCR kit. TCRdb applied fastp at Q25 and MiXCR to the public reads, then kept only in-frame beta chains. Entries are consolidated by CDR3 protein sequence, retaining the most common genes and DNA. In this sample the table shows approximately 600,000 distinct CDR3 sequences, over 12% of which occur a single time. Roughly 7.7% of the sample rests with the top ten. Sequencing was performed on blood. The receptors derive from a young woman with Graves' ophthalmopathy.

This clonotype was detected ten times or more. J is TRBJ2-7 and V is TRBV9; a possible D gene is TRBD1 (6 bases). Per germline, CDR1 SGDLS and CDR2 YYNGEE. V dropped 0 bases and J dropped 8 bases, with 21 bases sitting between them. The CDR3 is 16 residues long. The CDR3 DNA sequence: TGTGCCAGCAGCGTAGGGGGGCCTGCCTCCGTACTCCAGCAGTACTTC. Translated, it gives CASSVGGPASVLQQYF.

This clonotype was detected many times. The CDR3 here is CASSLELGPAGDNTDTQYF. DNA of the CDR3: TGTGCCAGCAGCTTAGAATTAGGTCCGGCAGGGGATAACACAGATACGCAGTATTTT. The chain is built from TRBV7-6 and TRBJ2-3; perhaps TRBD1 as D (6 bases). This CDR3 comprises 19 residues. Trimming left V 1 base short and J 2 bases short, with 22 bases between. In germline, CDR1 is SGHVS, CDR2 FNYEAQ.

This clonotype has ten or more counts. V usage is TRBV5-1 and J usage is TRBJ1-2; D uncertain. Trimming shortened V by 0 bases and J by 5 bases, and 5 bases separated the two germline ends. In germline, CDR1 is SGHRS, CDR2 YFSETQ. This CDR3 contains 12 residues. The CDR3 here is CASSLGEYGYTF. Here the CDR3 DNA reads TGCGCCAGCAGCTTGGGGGAGTATGGCTACACCTTC.

The CDR3 protein is CSASGGGRVNTEAFF. CDR3 DNA sequence: TGCAGTGCTAGTGGAGGGGGTCGGGTTAACACTGAAGCTTTCTTT. The chain uses TRBV20-1 and TRBJ1-1; D might be TRBD1 (6 bases). This CDR3 spans 15 amino acids. V was pared by 3 bases and J by 2 bases, with 16 bases between. Germline-derived CDR1 and CDR2 are DFQATT and SNEGSKA (reference sequence).

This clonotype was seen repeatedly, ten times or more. Here the CDR3 reads CATRQALNYGYTF. In DNA, the CDR3 is TGTGCCACCCGACAGGCCCTTAACTATGGCTACACCTTC. The V and J genes are TRBV6-1 and TRBJ1-2; tentatively, D is TRBD1 (6 bases). Germline loops: CDR1 MNHNS, CDR2 SASEGT. V was cut by 10 bases and J by 1 base, with 13 bases left in between. This CDR3 has 13 residues.

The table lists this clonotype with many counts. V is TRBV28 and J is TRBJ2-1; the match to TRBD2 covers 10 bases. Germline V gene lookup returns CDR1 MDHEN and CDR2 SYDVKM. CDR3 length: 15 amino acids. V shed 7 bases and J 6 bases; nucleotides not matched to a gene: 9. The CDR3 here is CASTNLAGVGNEQFF. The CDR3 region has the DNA TGTGCCAGCACCAATCTAGCGGGAGTGGGCAATGAGCAGTTCTTC.

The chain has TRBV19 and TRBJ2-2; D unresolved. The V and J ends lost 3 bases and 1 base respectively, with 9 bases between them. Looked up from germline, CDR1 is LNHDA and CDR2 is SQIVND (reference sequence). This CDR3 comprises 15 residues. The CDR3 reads CASSIKVENTGELFF. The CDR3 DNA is TGTGCCAGTAGTATTAAAGTCGAGAACACCGGGGAGCTGTTTTTT.

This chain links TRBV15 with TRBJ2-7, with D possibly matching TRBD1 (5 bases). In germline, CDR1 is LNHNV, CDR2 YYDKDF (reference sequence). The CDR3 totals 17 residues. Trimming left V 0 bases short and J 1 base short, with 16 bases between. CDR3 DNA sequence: TGTGCCACCAGCAGAGATCGCCCAGGGCTGGGATCCTACGAGCAGTACTTC. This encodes CATSRDRPGLGSYEQYF.

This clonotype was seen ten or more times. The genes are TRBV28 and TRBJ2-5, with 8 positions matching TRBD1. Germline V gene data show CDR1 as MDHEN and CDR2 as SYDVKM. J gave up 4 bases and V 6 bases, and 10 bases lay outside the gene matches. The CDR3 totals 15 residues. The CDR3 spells CASRPDRDGGETQYF. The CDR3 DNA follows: TGTGCCAGCAGGCCGGACAGGGACGGAGGAGAGACCCAGTACTTC.

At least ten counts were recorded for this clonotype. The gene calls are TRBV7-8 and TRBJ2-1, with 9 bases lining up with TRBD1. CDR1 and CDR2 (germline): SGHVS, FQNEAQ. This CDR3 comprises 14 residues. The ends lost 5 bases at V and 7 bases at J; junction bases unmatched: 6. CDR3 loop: CASSAGTGRNEQFF. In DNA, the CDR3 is TGTGCCAGCAGCGCCGGGACAGGGAGGAATGAGCAGTTCTTC.

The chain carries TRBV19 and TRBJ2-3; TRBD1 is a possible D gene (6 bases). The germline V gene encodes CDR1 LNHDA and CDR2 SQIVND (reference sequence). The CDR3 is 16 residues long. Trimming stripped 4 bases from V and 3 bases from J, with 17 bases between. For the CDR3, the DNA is TGTGCCAGTAGTAGCCTACAGGGCTACCCTACAGATACGCAGTATTTT. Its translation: CASSSLQGYPTDTQYF.

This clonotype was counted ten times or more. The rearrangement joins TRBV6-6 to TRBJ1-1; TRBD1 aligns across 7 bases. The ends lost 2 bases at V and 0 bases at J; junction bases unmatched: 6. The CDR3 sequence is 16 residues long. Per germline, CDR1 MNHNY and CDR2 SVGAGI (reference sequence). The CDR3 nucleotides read TGTGCCAGCAGTTACCATCACAGGGGAATGAACACTGAAGCTTTCTTT. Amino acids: CASSYHHRGMNTEAFF.

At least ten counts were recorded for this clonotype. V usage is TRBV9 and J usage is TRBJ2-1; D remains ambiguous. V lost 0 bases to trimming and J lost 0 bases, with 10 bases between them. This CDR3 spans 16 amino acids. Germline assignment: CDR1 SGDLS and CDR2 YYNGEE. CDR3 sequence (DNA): TGTGCCAGCAGCGTAGGTACCCTGAGCTCCTACAATGAGCAGTTCTTC. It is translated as CASSVGTLSSYNEQFF.

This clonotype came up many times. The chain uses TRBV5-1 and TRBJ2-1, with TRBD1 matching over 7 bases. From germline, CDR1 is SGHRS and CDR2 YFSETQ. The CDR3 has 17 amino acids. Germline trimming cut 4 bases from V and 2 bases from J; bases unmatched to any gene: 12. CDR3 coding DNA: TGCGCCAGCAGCCGGGGACAGCCTTTTTTAACCTACAATGAGCAGTTCTTC. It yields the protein CASSRGQPFLTYNEQFF. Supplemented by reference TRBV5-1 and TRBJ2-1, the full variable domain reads KAGVTQTPRYLIKTRGQQVTLSCSPISGHRSVSWYQQTPGQGLQFLFEYFSETQRNKGNFPGRFSGRQFSNSRSEMNVSTLELGDSALYLCASSRGQPFLTYNEQFFGPGTRLTVL.

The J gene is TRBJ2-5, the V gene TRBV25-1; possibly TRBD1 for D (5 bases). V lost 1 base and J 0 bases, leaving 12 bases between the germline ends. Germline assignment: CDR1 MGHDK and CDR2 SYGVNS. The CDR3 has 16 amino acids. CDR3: CASSESGWNYQETQYF. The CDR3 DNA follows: TGTGCCAGCAGTGAATCAGGGTGGAATTACCAAGAGACCCAGTACTTC.

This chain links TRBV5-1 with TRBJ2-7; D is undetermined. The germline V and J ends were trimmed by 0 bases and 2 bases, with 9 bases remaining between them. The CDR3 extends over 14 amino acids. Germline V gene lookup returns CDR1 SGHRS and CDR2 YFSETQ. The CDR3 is CASSLVYPPYEQYF. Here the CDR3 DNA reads TGCGCCAGCAGCTTGGTTTATCCCCCCTACGAGCAGTACTTC.

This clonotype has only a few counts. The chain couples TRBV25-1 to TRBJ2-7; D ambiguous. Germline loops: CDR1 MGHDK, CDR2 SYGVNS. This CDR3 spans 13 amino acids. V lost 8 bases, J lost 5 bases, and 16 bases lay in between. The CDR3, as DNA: TGTGCCAGCGCTAAAGGTACGGCGAACGAGCAGTACTTC. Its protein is CASAKGTANEQYF.